This TCR beta chain was captured in a study of T-cell memory formation after mild COVID-19. On the study more broadly: TCR clusters mostly belonged to single donors. Study-level findings and limits: Pre-infection memory held some responding clones, suggesting pre-existing cross-reactive T cells responded. The CD4+ clones that contracted clustered mainly within CM and EM, and the CD8+ clones concentrated in EMRA.

In its sample, this clonotype was seen a few times. Its matching antigen is unknown. Constant-segment-primed 5'RACE gave TCR alpha and TCR beta cDNA libraries with sample barcodes and UMIs. TCRdb fed the 5' RACE reads into MiXCR, producing one record per CDR3 protein. The repertoire has a few hundred thousand distinct CDR3 sequences, around 30% of them found once; the top ten carry about 10%. Trimming removed 0 bases from V and 7 bases from J; junction bases left unmatched: 9. Germline CDR1 and CDR2: MNHEY and SVGAGI. CDR3 length equals 17 residues. The chain is built from TRBV6-5 and TRBJ2-1; TRBD2 matches 10 bases. The sequence derives from an adult woman who had mild COVID-19 (a few samples of this study predate the infection). Cell type and time point are not known. The source material was PBMCs or a T cell subset sorted from them (not recorded which). The chain's CDR3 is CASSYSPVAGGRNEQFF. CDR3 DNA: TGTGCCAGCAGTTACTCCCCAGTAGCGGGGGGACGTAATGAGCAGTTCTTC.